This entry lists 32 T cell receptor beta chains sequenced from one sample in a study of T cells in Graves' hyperthyroidism and ophthalmopathy. Researchers took RNA transcripts and amplified the TCR beta CDR3 regions from them. First-round RT-PCR targeting the TCR CDR3 was performed with the HTBI primer set. MiXCR, run by TCRdb on the multiplex PCR reads, gives a single entry per CDR3 protein. The data show roughly 500,000 distinct CDR3 sequences, 22% seen once. What was sequenced was blood. The source is a woman aged 70-85 years with Graves' ophthalmopathy.

This chain connects TRBV12-3 or TRBV12-4 to TRBJ2-3; 13 nucleotides match TRBD2. The V gene end was trimmed by 6 bases and the J gene end by 2 bases; junction bases not matched to a gene: 8. The CDR3 extends over 17 amino acids. The CDR3 sequence: CASSQRTSGGNTDTQYF. The CDR3 region has the DNA TGTGCCAGCAGCCAGCGGACTAGCGGGGGAAACACAGATACGCAGTATTTT.

This clonotype appeared many times. This chain links TRBV12-3 or TRBV12-4 with TRBJ1-2; perhaps TRBD1 as D (5 bases). This CDR3 has 13 residues. The V end lost 11 bases, the J end lost 0 bases, and 13 bases lay between the germline ends. DNA for the CDR3: TGTGCCGTCACGGGGGGTACTAACTATGGCTACACCTTC. Translated, it gives CAVTGGTNYGYTF.

The chain employs TRBV20-1 and TRBJ1-1, with TRBD1 as a possible D gene (5 bases). This CDR3 spans 15 amino acids. V lost 6 bases to trimming and J lost 6 bases, with 23 bases between them. Per germline, CDR1 DFQATT and CDR2 SNEGSKA (reference sequence). The CDR3 nucleotides are TGCAGTGCGCCGACGCATGACGCCGCAGGGTCTGAAGCTTTCTTT. Encoded protein: CSAPTHDAAGSEAFF.

This clonotype was counted many times. This rearrangement joins TRBV28 to TRBJ2-7; TRBD2 matches 8 bases. Germline V gene lookup returns CDR1 MDHEN and CDR2 SYDVKM. J was trimmed by 4 bases and V by 8 bases; bases with no gene match: 13. The CDR3 loop spans 15 amino acids. CDR3 DNA sequence: TGTGCCAGCGTTGCCGCCGGGACTAGTTCTTACGAGCAGTACTTC. Amino acid sequence: CASVAAGTSSYEQYF.

The gene calls are TRBV29-1 and TRBJ1-2; D possibly corresponds to TRBD1 (5 bases). Germline loops: CDR1 SQVTM, CDR2 ANQGSEA. V dropped 4 bases and J dropped 2 bases, with 8 bases sitting between them. The CDR3 has 12 residues. CDR3 in DNA: TGCAGCGTTGGTGGGGGGAACTATGGCTACACCTTC. The encoded protein is CSVGGGNYGYTF.

This rearrangement joins TRBV10-2 to TRBJ1-2; weak D call: TRBD1 (5 bases). Trimming took off 2 bases at V and 2 bases at J, with 9 bases between the two ends. This CDR3 contains 14 residues. CDR1 and CDR2 (germline): WSHSY, SAAADI. The CDR3 protein is CASSERGWNYGYTF. In DNA form, the CDR3 reads TGCGCCAGCAGTGAGCGGGGGTGGAACTATGGCTACACCTTC.

This clonotype was observed at least ten times. For the CDR3, the DNA is TGCAGTGCAAAGGGCCCCGACAATGAGCAGTTCTTC. Translating it yields CSAKGPDNEQFF. This rearrangement joins TRBV20-1 to TRBJ2-1; D is unresolved. Germline CDR1 is DFQATT and CDR2 is SNEGSKA (reference sequence). The CDR3 is made up of 12 amino acids. Deletions cut 6 bases from V and 5 bases from J, with 11 bases between.

This clonotype has a handful of counts. The chain is built from TRBV11-2 and TRBJ2-3; 7 nucleotides match TRBD2. After removal of 7 bases from V and 11 bases from J, the junction contained 6 bases not matched to a gene. The CDR3 consists of 11 residues. Germline-derived CDR1 and CDR2 are SGHAT and FQNNGV. CDR3 coding DNA: TGTGCCAGCACTTCCGGGGGGAGGCAGTATTTT. Translated: CASTSGGRQYF.

The sample holds one count of this clonotype. At one end the junction does not follow the germline gene, possibly because of a read error. The rearrangement joins TRBV9 to TRBJ1-2; D perhaps matches TRBD1 (6 bases). The CDR3 loop spans 13 amino acids. The germline CDR1 and CDR2 sequences are SGDLS and YYNGEE. CDR3 sequence reads: CASTWGRGDGYTF. Written as DNA, the CDR3 is TGCGCCAGCACTTGGGGCAGGGGCGATGGCTACACCTTC.

V and J are TRBV7-9 and TRBJ1-5; D ambiguous. The germline V and J ends were trimmed by 1 base and 4 bases, with 11 bases remaining between them. Germline V lookup: CDR1 SEHNR, CDR2 FQNEAQ (reference sequence). The CDR3 runs to 15 residues. CDR3 coding DNA: TGTGCCAGCAGCTTAGTGAACGACGGAAATCAGCCCCAGCATTTT. Protein sequence: CASSLVNDGNQPQHF.

This clonotype was picked up a small number of times. The chain couples TRBV5-5 to TRBJ1-5; D is undetermined. Germline-derived CDR1 and CDR2 are SGHKS and YYEKEE (reference sequence). This CDR3 has 14 amino acids. V gave up 4 bases and J gave up 10 bases, with 18 bases separating them. The CDR3 DNA reads TGTGCCAGCAGCCCCGACGGGCGCGGCTCTCCCCAGCATTTT. It translates to CASSPDGRGSPQHF.

The chain carries TRBV20-1 and TRBJ2-1; unclear D gene. V lost 0 bases and J lost 9, with 6 bases in between. CDR3 length: 11 amino acids. The germline CDR1 and CDR2 sequences are DFQATT and SNEGSKA (reference sequence). The CDR3 loop reads CSARDTGEQFF. CDR3 nucleotide sequence: TGCAGTGCTAGAGATACGGGTGAGCAGTTCTTC.

This rearrangement joins TRBV10-3 to TRBJ2-2, with 13 bases that match TRBD2. CDR1 and CDR2 from the germline V gene are ENHRY and SYGVKD. After removal of 3 bases from V and 7 bases from J, the junction contained 11 bases not matched to a gene. This CDR3 region has 18 residues. CDR3 DNA: TGTGCCATCAGTGAAGATTCTACTAGCGGGAGGGCCAACGGGGAGCTGTTTTTT. It specifies CAISEDSTSGRANGELFF.

This clonotype was recorded a few times. This sequence joins TRBV19 and TRBJ2-1, with TRBD1 as a possible D gene (6 bases). The V gene's germline CDR1 is LNHDA and CDR2 SQIVND (reference sequence). V was pared by 3 bases and J by 4 bases, with 16 bases between. The length of the CDR3 is 16 residues. This chain's CDR3 is CASSIRDNAHYNEQFF. The CDR3 nucleotides read TGTGCCAGTAGTATTCGGGACAACGCTCATTACAATGAGCAGTTCTTC.

In its sample, this clonotype was seen many times. The chain employs TRBV11-2 and TRBJ2-7, with TRBD1 as a possible D gene (7 bases). Germline V gene sequence: CDR1 SGHAT, CDR2 FQNNGV. The V and J ends lost 2 bases and 4 bases respectively, with 15 bases between them. The CDR3 spans 15 residues. CDR3 coding DNA: TGTGCCAGCAGCTTAACGGGGCAGGGGGGATACGAGCAGTACTTC. It yields the protein CASSLTGQGGYEQYF. The whole variable domain, remainder taken from reference TRBV11-2 and TRBJ2-7, is EAGVAQSPRYKIIEKRQSVAFWCNPISGHATLYWYQQILGQGPKLLIQFQNNGVVDDSQLPKDRFSAERLKGVDSTLKIQPAKLEDSAVYLCASSLTGQGGYEQYFGPGTRLTVT.

This chain connects TRBV7-8 to TRBJ2-3; D gene ambiguous. Germline-derived CDR1 and CDR2 are SGHVS and FQNEAQ. V was trimmed by 2 bases and J by 3 bases, leaving 15 bases between them. The CDR3 is 16 residues long. In DNA form, the CDR3 reads TGTGCCAGCAGCTTACGGCGGCTCCCGGAGACAGATACGCAGTATTTT. It translates to CASSLRRLPETDTQYF.

This clonotype showed up just a few times. This rearrangement joins TRBV5-1 to TRBJ1-1, with D perhaps TRBD1 (5 bases). Trimming removed 0 bases from V and 2 bases from J, with 11 bases in between. CDR3 length: 15 residues. CDR1 is SGHRS and CDR2 is YFSETQ in the germline V gene. CDR3 DNA sequence: TGCGCCAGCAGCTTGGAGGAGGGGTCTAACACTGAAGCTTTCTTT. It is translated as CASSLEEGSNTEAFF.

The gene calls are TRBV5-6 and TRBJ2-1, with 15 bases fitting TRBD2. V shed 3 bases and J 15 bases; nucleotides not matched to a gene: 7. The CDR3 sequence is 14 residues long. Germline CDR1 reads SGHDT; CDR2 reads YYEEEE. The CDR3, as DNA: TGTGCCAGCAGCTGGGGGACTAGCGGGAGGAGGAGGTTCTTC. This gives the protein CASSWGTSGRRRFF.

This chain uses TRBV19 with TRBJ1-2; no definite D call. There are 12 residues in the CDR3. The germline V gene encodes CDR1 LNHDA and CDR2 SQIVND (reference sequence). V was cut by 5 bases and J by 8 bases, with 12 bases left in between. As DNA, the CDR3 is TGTGCCAGTAGTTCGAGGGCTCGGGGCTACACCTTC. This encodes CASSSRARGYTF. Combining the CDR3 with reference TRBV19 and TRBJ1-2 gives the whole variable domain DGGITQSPKYLFRKEGQNVTLSCEQNLNHDAMYWYRQDPGQGLRLIYYSQIVNDFQKGDIAEGYSVSREKKESFPLTVTSAQKNPTAFYLCASSSRARGYTFGSGTRLTVV.

The V call is TRBV28, the J call TRBJ2-4; D may correspond to TRBD1 or TRBD2 (5 bases each). The CDR3 extends over 14 amino acids. V lost 8 bases to trimming and J lost 9 bases, with 20 bases between them. Germline lookup yields CDR1 MDHEN and CDR2 SYDVKM. CDR3 nucleotides: TGTGCCAGCCAACCCGCTGGGGGTGTCGGCATTCAGTACTTC. It codes for CASQPAGGVGIQYF.

This clonotype was picked up many times. The V and J genes are TRBV6-2 or TRBV6-3 and TRBJ1-1, with 9 bases fitting TRBD1. Germline assignment: CDR1 MNHEY and CDR2 SVGEGT. The CDR3 length is 19 residues. Trimming cost V 2 bases and J 3 bases; bases outside gene matches: 16. CDR3: CASSYPVPGQGRHDTEAFF. The CDR3 nucleotides read TGTGCCAGCAGTTACCCCGTCCCGGGACAGGGTCGGCACGACACTGAAGCTTTCTTT.

This clonotype was seen ten or more times. V is TRBV2 and J is TRBJ2-7; 8 bases align to TRBD1. The CDR3 length is 15 residues. The V and J ends lost 5 bases and 0 bases, in that order; junction bases with no gene match: 6. The germline V gene has CDR1 SNHLY and CDR2 FYNNEI. This chain's CDR3 is CASSPGGGSSYEQYF. The CDR3 coding sequence is TGTGCCAGCAGTCCAGGGGGCGGATCCTCCTACGAGCAGTACTTC.

This clonotype was seen a handful of times. The rearrangement uses TRBV3-1 and TRBJ2-2, with 8 bases aligning to TRBD2. CDR1 is LGHDT and CDR2 is YNNKEL in the germline V gene (reference sequence). The CDR3 has 14 amino acids. V lost 5 bases and J lost 4; bases outside the gene matches: 3. In DNA form, the CDR3 reads TGTGCCAGCAGCTACGGGAGGGCCACCGGGGAGCTGTTTTTT. It encodes CASSYGRATGELFF.

The chain joins TRBV29-1 to TRBJ1-1; D ambiguous. CDR3 length equals 18 residues. CDR1 and CDR2 (germline): SQVTM, ANQGSEA. V lost 6 bases and J 12 bases, leaving 38 bases between the germline ends. The CDR3 nucleotides are TGCAGCGTCGGAGGGAAGGGCTCCTCTAATACACTGGAGATGAGCTCTTTCTTT. Protein: CSVGGKGSSNTLEMSSFF.

The V and J genes are TRBV19 and TRBJ1-2; 9 bases map to TRBD1. After removal of 6 bases from V and 3 bases from J, the junction contained 11 bases not matched to a gene. This CDR3 spans 16 amino acids. Germline V gene data show CDR1 as LNHDA and CDR2 as SQIVND (reference sequence). The CDR3 bases are TGTGCCAGTAGAAAACCGGGACAGGGAGGGGACTATGGCTACACCTTC. This translates into CASRKPGQGGDYGYTF.

This rearrangement joins TRBV12-3 or TRBV12-4 to TRBJ2-3; 7 bases match TRBD2. The CDR3 consists of 15 residues. The junction had 9 bases not matched to a gene; V was cut back by 6 bases and J by 3 bases. The CDR3 sequence is CASRLRRERTDTQYF. The CDR3 DNA reads as TGTGCCAGCAGATTACGGCGGGAGAGAACAGATACGCAGTATTTT.

This clonotype was seen many times. This chain joins TRBV27 and TRBJ1-1; 7 nucleotides match TRBD1. The J segment lost 0 bases and the V segment lost 7 bases, leaving 8 bases of the junction unmatched. CDR1 is MNHEY, CDR2 SMNVEV, per germline (reference sequence). This CDR3 contains 15 residues. This chain's CDR3 is CASTPTGPMNTEAFF. In DNA form, the CDR3 reads TGTGCCAGCACCCCGACAGGGCCGATGAACACTGAAGCTTTCTTT.

This rearrangement joins TRBV29-1 to TRBJ1-1; D is unclear. This CDR3 is built from 10 residues. CDR1 SQVTM and CDR2 ANQGSEA come from the germline V gene. The V and J ends lost 7 bases and 1 base respectively, with 4 bases between them. The DNA for the CDR3 is TGCAGCGCCGAGAACACTGAAGCTTTCTTT. Its protein product is CSAENTEAFF.

The J gene is TRBJ2-3, the V gene TRBV27, with 9 nucleotides matching TRBD2. The CDR3 spans 13 residues. The V segment lost 8 bases and the J segment 11 bases; nucleotides outside the gene matches: 11. Germline V gene sequence: CDR1 MNHEY, CDR2 SMNVEV (reference sequence). The CDR3 DNA follows: TGTGCCAGCGCCTGGAGTAGCGGGAGTTTGCAGTATTTT. This codes for CASAWSSGSLQYF.

The V gene is TRBV18, the J gene TRBJ1-1, with TRBD1 matching over 9 bases. The CDR3 consists of 15 residues. V lost 0 bases, J lost 5 bases, and 4 bases stayed unmatched. Per germline, CDR1 KGHSH and CDR2 LQKENI. CDR3 coding DNA: TGTGCCAGCTCACCACCCGGGACAGGGCGTACTGAAGCTTTCTTT. Protein: CASSPPGTGRTEAFF.

The table lists this clonotype with a few counts. J is TRBJ1-5 and V is TRBV7-3; D is possibly TRBD1 (6 bases). Per germline, CDR1 SGHTA and CDR2 FQGTGA. Trimming shortened V by 0 bases and J by 2 bases, and 11 bases separated the two germline ends. The CDR3 loop spans 16 amino acids. For the CDR3, the DNA is TGTGCCAGCAGCTTAACGCGCAGGGGCGGCAATCAGCCCCAGCATTTT. This codes for CASSLTRRGGNQPQHF.

There are a few counts of this clonotype. The CDR3 DNA sequence: TGTGCCAGCTCACCAGGCGGGAGTGTAGATACGCAGTATTTT. This translates into CASSPGGSVDTQYF. The chain is built from TRBV18 and TRBJ2-3; 7 nucleotides match TRBD2. The CDR3 contains 14 residues. Germline CDR1 and CDR2: KGHSH and LQKENI. V was clipped by 2 bases and J by 5 bases; unmatched bases: 4.